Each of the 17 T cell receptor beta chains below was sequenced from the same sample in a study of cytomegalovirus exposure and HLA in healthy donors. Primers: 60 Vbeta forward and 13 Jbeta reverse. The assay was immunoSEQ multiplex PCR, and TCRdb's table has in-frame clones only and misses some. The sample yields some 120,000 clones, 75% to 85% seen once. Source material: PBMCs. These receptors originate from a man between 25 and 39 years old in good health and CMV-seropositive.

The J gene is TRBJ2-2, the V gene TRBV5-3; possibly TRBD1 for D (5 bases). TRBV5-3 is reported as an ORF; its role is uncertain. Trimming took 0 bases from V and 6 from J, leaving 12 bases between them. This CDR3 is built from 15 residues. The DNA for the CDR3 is TGTGCCAGAAGCTTGGGGGTCAGGGTGGCCGGGGAGCTGTTTTTT. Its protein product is CARSLGVRVAGELFF.

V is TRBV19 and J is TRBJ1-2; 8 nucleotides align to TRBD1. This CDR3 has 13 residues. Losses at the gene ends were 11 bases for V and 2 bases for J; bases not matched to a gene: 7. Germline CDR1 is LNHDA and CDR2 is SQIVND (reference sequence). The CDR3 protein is CAGSTGANYGYTF. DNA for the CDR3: TGTGCCGGTTCGACAGGGGCCAACTATGGCTACACCTTC.

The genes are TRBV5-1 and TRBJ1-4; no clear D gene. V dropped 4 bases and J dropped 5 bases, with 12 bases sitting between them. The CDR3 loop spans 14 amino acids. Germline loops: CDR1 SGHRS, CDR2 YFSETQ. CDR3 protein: CASSPRVRNEKLFF. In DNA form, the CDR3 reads TGCGCCAGCAGCCCCCGGGTCCGGAATGAAAAACTGTTTTTT.

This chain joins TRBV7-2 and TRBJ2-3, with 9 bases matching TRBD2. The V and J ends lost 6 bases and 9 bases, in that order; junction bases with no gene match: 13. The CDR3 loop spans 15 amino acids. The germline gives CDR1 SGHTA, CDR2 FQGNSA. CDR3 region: CASSQQGGGARTQYF. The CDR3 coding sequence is TGTGCCAGCAGTCAGCAGGGCGGGGGGGCCAGAACGCAGTATTTT.

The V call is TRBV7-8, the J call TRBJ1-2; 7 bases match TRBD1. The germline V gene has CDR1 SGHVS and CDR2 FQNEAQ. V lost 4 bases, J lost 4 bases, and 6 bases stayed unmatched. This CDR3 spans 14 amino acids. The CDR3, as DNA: TGTGCCAGCAGCTCCTACAGGGGCTCCTATGGCTACACCTTC. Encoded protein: CASSSYRGSYGYTF.

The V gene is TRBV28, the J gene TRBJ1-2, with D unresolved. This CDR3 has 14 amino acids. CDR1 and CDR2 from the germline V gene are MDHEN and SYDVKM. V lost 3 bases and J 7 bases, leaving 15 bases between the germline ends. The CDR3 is CASSFTHQEGGYTF. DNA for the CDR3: TGTGCCAGCAGTTTTACCCACCAGGAGGGTGGCTACACCTTC.

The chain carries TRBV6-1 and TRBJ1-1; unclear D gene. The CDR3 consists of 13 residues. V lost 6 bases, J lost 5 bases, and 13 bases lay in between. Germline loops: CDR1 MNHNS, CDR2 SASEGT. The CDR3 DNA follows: TGTGCCAGCAGCAACACCGGGAAGACTGAAGCTTTCTTT. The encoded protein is CASSNTGKTEAFF.

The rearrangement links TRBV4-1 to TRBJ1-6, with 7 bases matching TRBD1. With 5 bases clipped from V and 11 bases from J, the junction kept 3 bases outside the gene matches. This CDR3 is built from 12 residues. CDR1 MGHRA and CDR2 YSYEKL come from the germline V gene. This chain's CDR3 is CASSDRATPLHF. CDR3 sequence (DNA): TGCGCCAGCAGCGACAGGGCCACACCCCTCCACTTT.

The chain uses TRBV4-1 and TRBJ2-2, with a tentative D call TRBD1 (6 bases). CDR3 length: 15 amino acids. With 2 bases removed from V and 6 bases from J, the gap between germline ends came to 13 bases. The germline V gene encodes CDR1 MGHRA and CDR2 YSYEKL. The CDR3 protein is CASSQPTGSPGELFF. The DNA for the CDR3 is TGCGCCAGCAGCCAACCTACAGGGTCTCCCGGGGAGCTGTTTTTT.

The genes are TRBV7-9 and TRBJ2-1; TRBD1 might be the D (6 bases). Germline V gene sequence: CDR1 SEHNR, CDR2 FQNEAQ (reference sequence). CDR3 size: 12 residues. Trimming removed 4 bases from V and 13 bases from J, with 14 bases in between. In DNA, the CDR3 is TGTGCCAGCAGCTCCCCCCAGGGGTTACAGTTCTTC. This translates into CASSSPQGLQFF.

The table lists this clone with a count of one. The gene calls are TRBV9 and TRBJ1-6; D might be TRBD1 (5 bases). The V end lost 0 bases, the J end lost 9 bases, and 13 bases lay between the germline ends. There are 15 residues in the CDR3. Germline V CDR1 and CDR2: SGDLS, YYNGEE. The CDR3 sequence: CASSVGGGPGSPLHF. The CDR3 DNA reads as TGTGCCAGCAGCGTAGGGGGGGGTCCTGGTTCACCCCTCCACTTT.

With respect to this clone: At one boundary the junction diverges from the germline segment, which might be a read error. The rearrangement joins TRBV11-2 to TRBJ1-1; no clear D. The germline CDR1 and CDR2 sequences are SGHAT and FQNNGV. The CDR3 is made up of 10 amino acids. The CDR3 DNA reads TGTGCCAGCAGCTTATACGGGTCAGACTTT. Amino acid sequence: CASSLYGSDF.

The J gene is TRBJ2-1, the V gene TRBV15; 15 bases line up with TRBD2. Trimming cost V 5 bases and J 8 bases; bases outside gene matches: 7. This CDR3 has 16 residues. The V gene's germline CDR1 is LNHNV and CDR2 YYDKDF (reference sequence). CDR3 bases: TGTGCCACCAGCCTAGGGACTAGCGGGGGGAGGGATGAGCAGTTCTTC. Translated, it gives CATSLGTSGGRDEQFF.

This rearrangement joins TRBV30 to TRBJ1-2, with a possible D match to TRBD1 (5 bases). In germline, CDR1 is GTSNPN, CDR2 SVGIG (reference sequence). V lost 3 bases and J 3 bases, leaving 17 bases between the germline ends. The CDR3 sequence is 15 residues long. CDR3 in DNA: TGTGCCTGGAGCCATTCAGGGATACGTGACTATGGCTACACCTTC. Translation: CAWSHSGIRDYGYTF.

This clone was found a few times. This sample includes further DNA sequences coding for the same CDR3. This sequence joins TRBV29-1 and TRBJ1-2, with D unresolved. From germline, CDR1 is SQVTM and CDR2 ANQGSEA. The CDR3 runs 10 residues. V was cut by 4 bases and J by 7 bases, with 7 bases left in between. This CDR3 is CSVVTGGYTF. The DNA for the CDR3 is TGCAGCGTTGTCACGGGTGGCTACACCTTC.

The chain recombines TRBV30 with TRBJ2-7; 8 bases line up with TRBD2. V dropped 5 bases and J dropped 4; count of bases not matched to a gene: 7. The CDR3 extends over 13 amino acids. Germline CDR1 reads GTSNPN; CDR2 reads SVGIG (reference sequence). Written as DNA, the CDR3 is TGTGCCTGGGGGCGGGGGGCTAGATACGAGCAGTACTTC. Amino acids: CAWGRGARYEQYF.

As DNA, the CDR3 is TGTGCCAGCTGTGCGGGATCCCCGCGGGGGGCTTTCTTT. This translates into CASCAGSPRGAFF. This sequence joins TRBV28 and TRBJ1-1; D perhaps matches TRBD1 (5 bases). V gave up 8 bases and J gave up 11 bases, with 21 bases separating them. CDR1 MDHEN and CDR2 SYDVKM come from the germline V gene. The CDR3 contains 13 residues.